This TCR beta chain derives from a study of blood T cell repertoires in COVID-19. Study details: The analysed material was cDNA or gDNA that came from T cells, B-cell-depleted T cells, or PBMCs.

In the original workflow: Estimation of nucleated cell counts relied on the amplification of reference gene primers. Some clones are missing from TCRdb's copy, which holds only in-frame ones; the method was immunoSEQ multiplex PCR. The D gene and trimming were derived from the DNA, and the V and J assignments and clone size from that table. The profile shows roughly 200,000 clones, roughly 88% of them singletons. The ends were cut back, 5 bases at V and 5 bases at J, with 12 bases in the middle. The CDR3 is 13 residues long. In germline, CDR1 is SGHTA, CDR2 FQGNSA. The chain links TRBV7-2 to TRBJ1-1, with a possible D match to TRBD1 (5 bases). The receptor was derived from a woman aged 40 to 50 with COVID-19, enrolled during active disease. The sample taken for sequencing was peripheral blood. CDR3 region: CASSITGRTEAFF. CDR3 DNA: TGTGCCAGCAGCATTACAGGAAGAACTGAAGCTTTCTTT.